This T cell receptor (beta chain) originates from a study of response to subunit inactivated influenza vaccine. This clonotype was observed a single time. Antigen specificity is unknown. A much larger clone sits a single nucleotide away, making a read error possible. From the RT-PCR reads, TCRdb called clonotypes with MiXCR, one entry per CDR3 protein. The profile shows hundreds of thousands of distinct CDR3 sequences, over 20% of them singletons. Study-level points and caveats: Authors suggested each seasonal flu vaccination may recruit only limited numbers of new T cells.

The CDR3 contains 13 residues. Germline CDR1 and CDR2: SGHAT and FQDESV (reference sequence). V gene TRBV11-1 combines with J gene TRBJ1-5; a weak D match, TRBD1 (5 bases). The end of the DNA aligns better with TRBJ2-3, so the J call may be wrong. This TCR derives from a man aged 45 to 70 who received an inactivated influenza vaccine. The specimen comprised PBMCs from blood, sampled 21 months after vaccination. CDR3 region: CASSLQGNQPQYF. The CDR3 DNA reads TGTGCCAGCAGCTTACAGGGCAATCAGCCCCAGTATTTT.